This T cell receptor beta chain was sequenced during a study of beta chain features in type 1 diabetes. Turning to the study itself: All samples combined gave 95 million to 130 million sorted cells for examination.

The sequenced template was cDNA made from the entire isolated RNA. Data came from immunoSEQ multiplex PCR; TCRdb stores just in-frame clones and leaves some out. The table includes 600,000 to 700,000 clones, 10% to 15% detected once. Study-level results: A potential PCR bias toward shorter templates would be equal in patient and control samples. Shortening that was moderate but significant affected the TCRB CDR3s of Type 1 diabetes patients in all four CD4+ subsets. Cells carrying high TCR expression could end up over-represented when cDNA is sequenced. The VDJ junctions of type 1 diabetes patients carried fewer insertions and more deletions.

Germline V gives CDR1 LNHDA, CDR2 SQIVND (reference sequence). The CDR3 sequence is 13 residues long. Deletions cut 0 bases from V and 4 bases from J, with 6 bases between. This clone has a handful of counts. Its antigen is as yet unknown. This chain uses TRBV19 with TRBJ2-5; D may be TRBD2 (6 bases). This sequence was found in a man aged 18 to 30 with type 1 diabetes. The sequencing sample was made of naive CD4+ T cells from blood. The CDR3 coding sequence is TGTGCCAGTAGTATAGAGGGGGGAGAGACCCAGTACTTC. It codes for CASSIEGGETQYF.